This T cell receptor beta chain was recovered during a study of cytomegalovirus exposure and HLA in healthy donors. Study findings and constraints: Follow-up analysis later connected one missense variant in DCLRE1C with trimming of TCR beta V- and J-genes. Several V segments, TRBV6-2 and TRBV6-3 among them, could not be told apart and were dropped. Data from an earlier analysis indicated that most TCR beta V segments were productive either about 87% or about 30% of the time. It was likely that a cluster of highly shared sequence variants was a sequencing artifact.

Remarks on this clone: Its target is not known.

Researchers ran the PCR with 60 Vbeta and 13 Jbeta primers. Libraries were prepared by immunoSEQ multiplex PCR; TCRdb keeps only in-frame clonotypes and omits some of them. The table records 150,000 to 200,000 clones, roughly 74% of them present only once. Trimming took 3 bases from V and 4 from J; bases not matched to a gene: 5. The CDR3 covers 14 residues. Germline CDR1 is KGHSH and CDR2 is LQKENI. This chain joins TRBV18 and TRBJ2-5; 7 bases agree with TRBD1. The sequence came from a middle-aged woman in good health and CMV-seropositive. The sequenced sample consisted of PBMCs. The CDR3 DNA sequence: TGTGCCAGCTCACCGACAGGGTTGGGAGAGACCCAGTACTTC. It codes for CASSPTGLGETQYF.